Following are 31 T cell receptor beta chains from one sample sequenced in a study of blood T cell repertoires in COVID-19. Method: immunoSEQ multiplex PCR; TCRdb's copy keeps in-frame clones and lacks some. Of approximately 250,000 clones in the sample, about 89% were seen once. Sequences were obtained from peripheral blood. The receptors here all came from a man aged 40-49 years with active or convalescent COVID-19.

The V and J genes are TRBV2 and TRBJ2-7, with D hard to call. The CDR3 runs to 15 residues. V was pared by 5 bases and J by 4 bases, with 18 bases between. CDR1 and CDR2 (germline): SNHLY, FYNNEI. CDR3 nucleotides: TGTGCCAGCAGTATCCTCGACCGACATTTTTACGAGCAGTACTTC. This gives the protein CASSILDRHFYEQYF.

V gene TRBV4-1 combines with J gene TRBJ2-4; D unclear. Germline V gives CDR1 MGHRA, CDR2 YSYEKL. V lost 2 bases and J lost 0, with 5 bases in between. The CDR3 runs 14 residues. CDR3 nucleotide sequence: TGCGCCAGCAGCCAACCCTTAGCCAAAAACATTCAGTACTTC. Encoded protein: CASSQPLAKNIQYF.

In DNA, the CDR3 is TGTGCCAGTAGCCGACAGGCCTATAGCAATCAGCCCCAGCATTTT. Its translation: CASSRQAYSNQPQHF. This chain links TRBV19 with TRBJ1-5, with D perhaps matching TRBD1 (6 bases). The germline V and J ends were trimmed by 6 bases and 0 bases, with 12 bases remaining between them. CDR3 length: 15 residues. Germline CDR1 reads LNHDA; CDR2 reads SQIVND (reference sequence).

This clone was observed a single time. The chain recombines TRBV3-1 (or the pseudogene TRBV3-2) with TRBJ1-1; D ambiguous. CDR1 is LGHDT and CDR2 is YNNKEL in the germline V gene (reference sequence). Trimming removed 3 bases at V and 6 bases at J, with 14 bases between. The CDR3 length is 14 residues. CDR3 nucleotides: TGTGCCAGCAGCCATTGGGATGAGGGCGCTGAAGCTTTCTTT. Its translation is CASSHWDEGAEAFF.

This rearrangement joins TRBV12-3 or TRBV12-4 to TRBJ1-1, with a tentative D call TRBD1 (6 bases). V was clipped by 5 bases and J by 4 bases, with 11 bases between them. The CDR3 has 13 amino acids. The chain's CDR3 is CASSPTGFTEAFF. In nucleotides, the CDR3 is TGTGCCAGCAGTCCAACAGGGTTCACTGAAGCTTTCTTT.

The V call is TRBV9, the J call TRBJ2-4; the match to TRBD1 covers 8 bases. J was trimmed by 5 bases and V by 1 base; bases with no gene match: 5. CDR1 and CDR2 (germline): SGDLS, YYNGEE. There are 15 residues in the CDR3. The CDR3 spells CASSVQGARENIQYF. The CDR3 bases are TGTGCCAGCAGCGTACAGGGGGCAAGGGAAAACATTCAGTACTTC.

V is TRBV13 and J is TRBJ2-3; 9 positions agree with TRBD2. Germline-derived CDR1 and CDR2 are PRHDT and FYEKMQ (reference sequence). The CDR3 consists of 15 residues. The V gene end was trimmed by 0 bases and the J gene end by 4 bases; junction bases not matched to a gene: 2. DNA for the CDR3: TGTGCCAGCAGCTTAGGGGTAGCGGGAGCAGATACGCAGTATTTT. This sequence encodes CASSLGVAGADTQYF.

The gene calls are TRBV13 and TRBJ2-2; 12 bases are shared with TRBD2. There are 20 residues in the CDR3. V lost 1 base and J lost 2; bases outside the gene matches: 11. Germline V gene lookup returns CDR1 PRHDT and CDR2 FYEKMQ (reference sequence). The DNA for the CDR3 is TGTGCCAGCAGCTTAGCCCCGACTAGCGGGAGCGGGGGAAACACCGGGGAGCTGTTTTTT. It specifies CASSLAPTSGSGGNTGELFF.

The rearrangement joins TRBV2 to TRBJ2-1; 7 bases line up with TRBD2. CDR1 and CDR2 (germline): SNHLY, FYNNEI. Trimming cost V 3 bases and J 9 bases; bases outside gene matches: 5. CDR3 length: 13 residues. In DNA, the CDR3 is TGTGCCAGCAGTGACGGGACTATTGGTGAGCAGTTCTTC. It encodes CASSDGTIGEQFF.

The rearrangement uses TRBV7-9 and TRBJ2-1; D not certain. Germline V CDR1 and CDR2: SEHNR, FQNEAQ (reference sequence). The CDR3 is 14 residues long. Deletions cut 3 bases from V and 4 bases from J, with 10 bases between. This CDR3 reads CASSFLADYNEQFF. CDR3 nucleotides: TGTGCCAGCAGCTTTTTGGCGGATTACAATGAGCAGTTCTTC.

This rearrangement joins TRBV30 to TRBJ2-7; 8 nucleotides line up with TRBD2. V trimming: 5 bases; J trimming: 0 bases; junction bases outside the gene matches: 9. The CDR3 length is 15 residues. Germline V lookup: CDR1 GTSNPN, CDR2 SVGIG (reference sequence). CDR3 nucleotides: TGTGCCTGGCGCCCCGGCGGGAGGTACTCCTACGAGCAGTACTTC. The encoded protein is CAWRPGGRYSYEQYF. Based on the CDR3 plus reference TRBV30 and TRBJ2-7, the full variable domain is SQTIHQWPATLVQPVGSPLSLECTVEGTSNPNLYWYRQAAGRGLQLLFYSVGIGQISSEVPQNLSASRPQDRQFILSSKKLLLSDSGFYLCAWRPGGRYSYEQYFGPGTRLTVT.

The rearrangement uses TRBV5-1 and TRBJ2-1, with TRBD1 identical over 11 bases. The germline V gene encodes CDR1 SGHRS and CDR2 YFSETQ. CDR3 length equals 16 residues. J gave up 5 bases and V 4 bases, and 8 bases lay outside the gene matches. The CDR3 reads CASSVTGTGGHNEQFF. The CDR3 DNA reads TGCGCCAGCAGCGTAACCGGGACAGGGGGACACAATGAGCAGTTCTTC.

This clone appeared a single time. This sequence joins TRBV28 and TRBJ1-2, with TRBD1 matching over 7 bases. V gave up 4 bases and J gave up 4 bases; unmatched junction bases: 6. Germline V lookup: CDR1 MDHEN, CDR2 SYDVKM. The CDR3 contains 14 residues. Here the CDR3 DNA reads TGTGCCAGCAGTTCGGGACAGCAGTCCTATGGCTACACCTTC. Protein: CASSSGQQSYGYTF.

This clone was seen only once. The CDR3 spells CASSRASGGETQYF. Written as DNA, the CDR3 is TGTGCCAGCTCACGGGCCTCGGGAGGGGAGACCCAGTACTTC. The V and J genes are TRBV18 and TRBJ2-5; 8 nucleotides agree with TRBD2. The CDR3 runs to 14 residues. V lost 4 bases to trimming and J lost 5 bases; unmatched junction nucleotides: 6. Germline-derived CDR1 and CDR2 are KGHSH and LQKENI.

The chain couples TRBV27 to TRBJ2-1; TRBD1 is a possible D gene (6 bases). The CDR3 runs 16 residues. V shed 4 bases and J shed 5 bases, with 18 bases lying between them. CDR1 and CDR2 from the germline V gene are MNHEY and SMNVEV (reference sequence). The CDR3 DNA follows: TGTGCCAGCAGTTCCTCAGGGGCTTTGGGAGACAATGAGCAGTTCTTC. This gives the protein CASSSSGALGDNEQFF.

The V and J genes are TRBV5-5 and TRBJ1-2; TRBD1 aligns across 8 bases. Germline CDR1 reads SGHKS; CDR2 reads YYEKEE (reference sequence). Germline trimming cut 0 bases from V and 4 bases from J; bases unmatched to any gene: 5. The CDR3 loop spans 15 amino acids. Here the CDR3 reads CASSLAQGGIYGYTF. As DNA, the CDR3 is TGTGCCAGCAGCTTGGCACAGGGGGGGATCTATGGCTACACCTTC.

This clone has only one observation. The chain uses TRBV5-6 and TRBJ2-7, with D perhaps matching TRBD2 (5 bases). This CDR3 is built from 14 residues. Germline values: CDR1 SGHDT, CDR2 YYEEEE. V lost 3 bases and J lost 5, with 15 bases in between. Written as DNA, the CDR3 is TGTGCCAGCAGCTATGGACGGGGAGTGCACGAGCAGTACTTC. Translation: CASSYGRGVHEQYF.

This chain uses TRBV30 with TRBJ1-2; TRBD1 aligns across 9 bases. The V segment lost 1 base and the J segment 7 bases; nucleotides outside the gene matches: 4. The CDR3 loop spans 13 amino acids. From germline, CDR1 is GTSNPN and CDR2 SVGIG (reference sequence). The CDR3 protein is CAWSEGTGTGYTF. The CDR3, as DNA: TGTGCCTGGAGTGAAGGGACAGGGACTGGCTACACCTTC.

The chain is built from TRBV24-1 and TRBJ2-1; 8 bases match TRBD2. After removal of 2 bases from V and 6 bases from J, the junction contained 5 bases not matched to a gene. CDR3 size: 15 residues. Germline lookup yields CDR1 KGHDR and CDR2 SFDVKD. CDR3 DNA: TGTGCCACCAGTGATTCGGGAGGGGTCGGCAATGAGCAGTTCTTC. It codes for CATSDSGGVGNEQFF.

This clone was seen a single time. The chain employs TRBV12-3 or TRBV12-4 and TRBJ2-3; 7 bases are a match to TRBD2. The CDR3 has 12 amino acids. V was clipped by 8 bases and J by 3 bases; unmatched bases: 2. CDR3 sequence (DNA): TGTGCCAGCGGGGGGGTTACAGATACGCAGTATTTT. Translating gives CASGGVTDTQYF.

The chain combines TRBV5-1 with TRBJ2-1; 16 bases map to TRBD2. The CDR3 sequence is 19 residues long. Germline V gene sequence: CDR1 SGHRS, CDR2 YFSETQ. With V trimmed by 2 bases and J by 1 base, 6 bases remained unmatched. The CDR3 reads CASSFPGLAGGRSYNEQFF. The CDR3 nucleotides read TGCGCCAGCAGCTTCCCGGGACTAGCGGGAGGGAGGTCCTACAATGAGCAGTTCTTC.

The chain joins TRBV30 to TRBJ1-4, with 9 bases fitting TRBD1. V lost 2 bases, J lost 8 bases, and 6 bases stayed unmatched. CDR1 GTSNPN and CDR2 SVGIG come from the germline V gene (reference sequence). This CDR3 spans 14 amino acids. The CDR3 is CAWSYNRGHEKLFF. The CDR3, as DNA: TGTGCCTGGAGTTACAACAGGGGGCACGAAAAACTGTTTTTT.

V is TRBV7-9 and J is TRBJ2-2; D is uncertain. The V and J ends lost 11 bases and 6 bases respectively, with 13 bases between them. CDR1 and CDR2 from the germline V gene are SEHNR and FQNEAQ (reference sequence). The CDR3 sequence is 12 residues long. The chain's CDR3 is CAPEERAGELFF. As DNA, the CDR3 is TGTGCCCCAGAGGAGCGTGCCGGGGAGCTGTTTTTT.

The chain links TRBV5-1 to TRBJ2-5; TRBD1 agrees at 7 bases. The V gene's germline CDR1 is SGHRS and CDR2 YFSETQ. Trimming removed 4 bases from V and 0 bases from J; junction bases left unmatched: 9. This CDR3 is built from 16 residues. This CDR3 is CASSQNPTGNQETQYF. CDR3 in DNA: TGCGCCAGCAGCCAAAACCCGACAGGGAACCAAGAGACCCAGTACTTC.

The chain combines TRBV5-6 with TRBJ2-1, with D hard to call. CDR1 SGHDT and CDR2 YYEEEE come from the germline V gene. CDR3 length: 12 amino acids. V lost 2 bases and J 8 bases, leaving 8 bases between the germline ends. In DNA form, the CDR3 reads TGTGCCAGCAGCTTATACCAGGATGAGCAGTTCTTC. This codes for CASSLYQDEQFF.

The chain is built from TRBV28 and TRBJ1-1; D gene ambiguous. This CDR3 is 15 amino acids long. V lost 5 bases, J lost 4 bases, and 17 bases lay in between. Germline CDR1 and CDR2: MDHEN and SYDVKM. CDR3 sequence reads: CASSLRHGRSTEAFF. In DNA, the CDR3 is TGTGCCAGCAGTCTCCGACACGGTCGAAGCACTGAAGCTTTCTTT.

The chain recombines TRBV29-1 with TRBJ1-6, with TRBD1 matching over 7 bases. Germline values: CDR1 SQVTM, CDR2 ANQGSEA. The CDR3 spans 14 residues. With V trimmed by 4 bases and J by 5 bases, 5 bases remained unmatched. CDR3 sequence: CSVGTGRNNSPLHF. DNA for the CDR3: TGCAGCGTTGGGACAGGCAGAAATAATTCACCCCTCCACTTT.

The chain links TRBV2 to TRBJ2-1, with 10 bases identical to TRBD2. The germline gives CDR1 SNHLY, CDR2 FYNNEI. CDR3 length: 16 residues. The V gene end was trimmed by 7 bases and the J gene end by 0 bases; junction bases not matched to a gene: 6. This CDR3 reads CASIGTSDSSYNEQFF. CDR3 sequence (DNA): TGTGCCAGCATTGGGACTAGCGATAGCTCCTACAATGAGCAGTTCTTC.

V is TRBV30 and J is TRBJ1-5; D is uncertain. Germline lookup yields CDR1 GTSNPN and CDR2 SVGIG (reference sequence). V was shortened by 2 bases and J by 5 bases, with 10 bases between the two germline ends. This CDR3 region has 13 residues. The CDR3 reads CAWSPSHDQPQHF. The CDR3 DNA reads TGTGCCTGGAGTCCTTCACACGATCAGCCCCAGCATTTT.

This chain uses TRBV14 with TRBJ2-5, with TRBD2 identical over 7 bases. Germline-derived CDR1 and CDR2 are SGHDN and FVKESK. The CDR3 sequence is 13 residues long. V shed 5 bases, J shed 5 bases, and the junction held 5 bases outside the gene matches. The CDR3 DNA follows: TGTGCCAGCAGCGGACTAGGAATCGAGACCCAGTACTTC. Its translation is CASSGLGIETQYF.

The chain is built from TRBV7-9 and TRBJ1-5; TRBD1 is a possible D gene (5 bases). V lost 4 bases, J lost 4 bases, and 14 bases lay in between. This CDR3 is 15 amino acids long. Germline V gene data show CDR1 as SEHNR and CDR2 as FQNEAQ (reference sequence). This CDR3 is CASSSDAGGNQPQHF. The CDR3 bases are TGTGCCAGCAGCTCAGACGCGGGGGGTAATCAGCCCCAGCATTTT.